This T cell receptor beta chain emerged from a study of shared clonotypes between healthy human individuals. Notes on the study in general: All-four-donor shared clonotypes had higher generation probabilities than non-shared clonotypes did.

Repertoires were generated with immunoSEQ multiplex PCR, while TCRdb's copy carries only in-frame clones and drops some. This sample has about a million clones; 70% to 85% occur once, and the top ten carry approximately 0.95%. As concerns this clone: Its target is unknown.

The source is a man aged 18-30 years in good health. Some clones in this sample may be carry-over from other donors' samples. The sequencing input was memory CD4+ T cells from PBMCs. Subset reported: CD45RA-negative fraction.

The CDR3 sequence is CASSILGTSSTGELFF. CDR3 DNA: TGTGCCAGTAGTATATTGGGGACTAGCTCTACCGGGGAGCTGTTTTTT. This chain links TRBV19 with TRBJ2-2, with TRBD2 matching over 9 bases. The CDR3 has 16 residues. Germline V lookup: CDR1 LNHDA, CDR2 SQIVND (reference sequence). V gave up 2 bases and J gave up 5 bases; unmatched junction bases: 6. The whole variable domain, filled in from reference TRBV19 and TRBJ2-2, reads DGGITQSPKYLFRKEGQNVTLSCEQNLNHDAMYWYRQDPGQGLRLIYYSQIVNDFQKGDIAEGYSVSREKKESFPLTVTSAQKNPTAFYLCASSILGTSSTGELFFGEGSRLTVL.